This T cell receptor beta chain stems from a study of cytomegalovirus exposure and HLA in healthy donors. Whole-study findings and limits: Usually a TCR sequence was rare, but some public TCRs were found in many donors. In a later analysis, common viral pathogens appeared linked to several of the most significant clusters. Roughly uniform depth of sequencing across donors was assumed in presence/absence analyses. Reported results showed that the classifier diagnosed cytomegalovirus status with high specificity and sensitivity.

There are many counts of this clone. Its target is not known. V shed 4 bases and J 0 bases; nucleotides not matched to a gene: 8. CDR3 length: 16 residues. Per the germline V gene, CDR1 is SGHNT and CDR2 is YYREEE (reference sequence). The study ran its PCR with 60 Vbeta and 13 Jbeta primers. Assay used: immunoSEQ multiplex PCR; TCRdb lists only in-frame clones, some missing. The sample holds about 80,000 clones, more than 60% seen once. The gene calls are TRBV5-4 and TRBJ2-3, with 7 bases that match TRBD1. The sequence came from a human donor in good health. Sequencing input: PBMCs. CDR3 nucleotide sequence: TGTGCCAGCAGCGATACGGGACAGCTCAGCACAGATACGCAGTATTTT. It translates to CASSDTGQLSTDTQYF.